The sequence of this TCR beta chain was determined in a study of blood T cell repertoires in COVID-19. The wider study: Sites across the United States, Italy and Spain contributed samples from acute and convalescent COVID-19. T cells, B-cell-depleted T cells, or PBMCs provided the cDNA or gDNA that served as material.

The data were produced by immunoSEQ multiplex PCR, yet TCRdb's version contains in-frame clones alone and is incomplete. The profile shows a few hundred thousand clones, around 87% of them singletons. The V end was cut by 5 bases, the J end by 8 bases, with 13 bases between. Germline values: CDR1 SEHNR, CDR2 FQNEAQ (reference sequence). The CDR3 length is 13 residues. The sample consisted of peripheral blood. The chain joins TRBV7-9 to TRBJ2-1, with D unclear. The source is a woman aged 45 to 65 who had recovered from COVID-19. CDR3 sequence (DNA): TGTGCCAGCAGCCCCCTCTGGAGAGATGAGCAGTTCTTC. Translating it yields CASSPLWRDEQFF.